This TCR beta chain derives from a study of T cells in Graves' hyperthyroidism and ophthalmopathy (dated by TCRdb to about 2019). With respect to the entire study: Peripheral blood was sampled at the time of initial diagnosis, prior to any treatment. TCR V-J signatures able to tell the groups apart were searched for in a discovery cohort of 90 to 100 patients, of whom 40 to 45 had Graves' ophthalmopathy and roughly 57 had stable Graves' hyperthyroidism. Prospective prediction of ophthalmopathy was tested in an independent validation cohort consisting of under 20 hyperthyroidism patients and 15 or so patients who later progressed to ophthalmopathy. The approximately 98 discovery patients were randomly divided into training and test sets at a 7:3 ratio. Thyroid tissue and blood T-cell repertoires from six Graves' hyperthyroidism patients were also compared in the study. Once sampling was done, hyperthyroidism patients were given methimazole at a starting dose of 30 mg daily, whereas ophthalmopathy patients were given high-dose intravenous methylprednisolone. TCR Vbeta CDR3 sequencing of approximately 140 peripheral blood samples (43 ophthalmopathy, about 80 hyperthyroidism and approximately 17 progressor patients) is reported in the paper.

This clonotype was detected many times. What antigen it recognizes has not been identified. Per-base qualities were not stored, and no clone one base away is much larger. Including cysteine and phenylalanine, the CDR3 has 13 amino acids. Only CDR3 DNA remains: 39 bases, in frame from the first base. V is cut by 2 bases and J by 4 bases, and the space between the germline ends is 8 bases. From a lookup of the germline V gene, CDR1 and CDR2 are KGHSH and LQKENI. The TCR beta CDR3 regions were amplified from RNA transcripts. A first-round RT-PCR of the TCR CDR3 used the HTBI primer set with the Qiagen OneStep RT-PCR kit. A second multiplex PCR round built the libraries, followed by size selection and purification. Libraries were sequenced paired-end with 100 bp reads on an Illumina HiSeq2000. Processing in the source paper ran as follows. Raw data were processed with SOAPnuke, discarding reads with adapters, uncalled bases, mean Phred below 15, or no exact constant-primer or identifier match. High-quality paired reads were merged using COPE v1.2.5, and each unique nucleotide sequence was defined as a clonotype. MiTCR v1.1 was used to align clonotypes to the IMGT TRBV, TRBD and TRBJ reference segments. The analysis was restricted to V-J combinations with a frequency above 0.0001, which together covered 99% to 99.2% of the repertoires. A TCS score was defined as the ratio of F50 (clonal expansion) to E x V (chaos), with BLOSUM62-based TCRdist applied between CDR3 peptides within each V-J. Welch's t-statistics and random forest reduced fewer than 600 V-J features to about 13, which were used in a naive Bayes classifier (R e1071). TCRdb handled the public reads itself, with Q25 trimming in fastp and clone calling in MiXCR, and kept productive beta chains. CDR3 protein duplicates are merged, each entry listing the most common genes and DNA. These V and J calls derive from TCRdb rather than the authors' analysis. The sample table records hundreds of thousands of distinct CDR3 sequences; around 20% of these occur just once. Together, the top ten hold about 34% of the sample.

What the work shows at the level of the full study, not this receptor alone: Sample size was not statistically predetermined, and investigators were not blinded to group allocation. In validation, progression to ophthalmopathy was predicted by the model with 70.59% sensitivity and 72% to 80% specificity, a median of roughly 6.4 months before onset. Ophthalmopathy was separated from stable hyperthyroidism by a 13 V-J signature model, with approximately 89% sensitivity and approximately 81% specificity obtained in cross-validation and 80%/75% obtained in testing. Blood samples also contained most of the expanded thyroid clonotypes (frequency above 0.001), which suggests that blood repertoires may reflect thyroid immune responses.

Ophthalmopathy patients had moderately to severely active disease, Clinical Activity Score of at least 3, NOSPECS grade of at least 4, and duration under 3 months. Exclusion was applied to patients with uncontrolled infections, other autoimmune diseases, pregnancy or lactation. Diagnoses were based on clinical symptoms, serum thyroxine and TRAb, thyroid ultrasound and orbital computed tomography. PBMCs were isolated from more than 9 ml of fresh peripheral blood by Ficoll-Paque density gradient centrifugation. Trizol reagent was used to extract total RNA, and RNA quality was then checked on an Agilent 2100 Bioanalyzer.

The sample taken for sequencing was blood. This receptor was obtained from a young man with Graves' ophthalmopathy. Recombination linked TRBV18 to TRBJ1-1, with the D segment identity uncertain. The CDR3 region has the sequence CASSPVKGTEAFF. The bases read TGTGCCAGCTCACCAGTAAAGGGCACTGAAGCTTTCTTT.